The 11 T cell receptor beta chains below were found in one sample sequenced in a study of cytomegalovirus exposure and HLA in healthy donors. PCR used 60 Vbeta primers and 13 Jbeta primers. Repertoires were generated with immunoSEQ multiplex PCR, while TCRdb's copy carries only in-frame clones and drops some. Its clone listing holds some 48,000 clones. Sequencing was carried out using PBMCs. Receptors originate from a woman aged 40-49 years in good health and CMV-seronegative.

The chain couples TRBV18 to TRBJ2-2, with TRBD1 matching over 9 bases. Germline CDR1 and CDR2: KGHSH and LQKENI. The J segment lost 4 bases and the V segment lost 5 bases, leaving 5 bases of the junction unmatched. The CDR3 spans 15 residues. CDR3 nucleotide sequence: TGTGCCAGCTCATATCCGGGACAGGGCACCGGGGAGCTGTTTTTT. It translates to CASSYPGQGTGELFF.

The gene calls are TRBV9 and TRBJ2-1, with D hard to call. Looked up from germline, CDR1 is SGDLS and CDR2 is YYNGEE. Between the trimmed V and J ends, which lost 2 bases and 10 bases, there was a span of 13 bases. CDR3 length: 13 amino acids. The DNA for the CDR3 is TGTGCCAGCAGCGTGGCCGCCATACCGGAGCAGTTCTTC. Amino acid sequence: CASSVAAIPEQFF.

The J gene is TRBJ2-3, the V gene TRBV5-1; 9 bases line up with TRBD2. The CDR3 covers 14 residues. J lost 2 bases, V lost 7 bases, and 5 bases had no gene match. Germline CDR1 SGHRS, CDR2 YFSETQ. The CDR3: CASARGGATDTQYF. CDR3 DNA: TGCGCCAGCGCGCGCGGGGGGGCCACAGATACGCAGTATTTT.

This chain joins TRBV5-1 and TRBJ2-1, with 8 bases lining up with TRBD2. The germline CDR1 and CDR2 sequences are SGHRS and YFSETQ. The ends lost 6 bases at V and 7 bases at J; junction bases unmatched: 6. The CDR3 covers 13 residues. The CDR3 reads CASTLAEPNEQFF. The CDR3 DNA follows: TGCGCCAGCACACTAGCGGAGCCTAATGAGCAGTTCTTC.

This chain links TRBV6-6 with TRBJ1-6; 7 bases line up with TRBD1. V lost 2 bases to trimming and J lost 9 bases; unmatched junction nucleotides: 4. The germline V gene encodes CDR1 MNHNY and CDR2 SVGAGI (reference sequence). The CDR3 is 14 residues long. For the CDR3, the DNA is TGTGCCAGCAGTTACGAGGGGGCATTTTCACCCCTCCACTTT. It specifies CASSYEGAFSPLHF.

V is TRBV4-1 and J is TRBJ1-2; D is uncertain. Trimming stripped 4 bases from V and 4 bases from J, with 22 bases between. CDR3 length: 17 residues. Germline-derived CDR1 and CDR2 are MGHRA and YSYEKL. The CDR3 DNA reads TGCGCCAGCAGCCCTGCTGGTTCACTCAGGCGAAGCTATGGCTACACCTTC. This gives the protein CASSPAGSLRRSYGYTF.

The chain carries TRBV6-1 and TRBJ1-1; possible D gene TRBD1, 5 bases. The CDR3 loop spans 14 amino acids. V was shortened by 4 bases and J by 0 bases, with 9 bases between the two germline ends. Germline V gene data show CDR1 as MNHNS and CDR2 as SASEGT. The CDR3 bases are TGTGCCAGCAGTGTGGAGACAGTGAACACTGAAGCTTTCTTT. This gives the protein CASSVETVNTEAFF.

J is TRBJ2-3 and V is TRBV9; D not certain. CDR1 and CDR2 (germline): SGDLS, YYNGEE. Trimming removed 0 bases from V and 3 bases from J, with 8 bases in between. CDR3 length: 14 residues. In nucleotides, the CDR3 is TGTGCCAGCAGCGTAGGGCCCTCTACAGATACGCAGTATTTT. The encoded protein is CASSVGPSTDTQYF.

The chain recombines TRBV18 with TRBJ2-1; tentatively, D is TRBD1 (6 bases). CDR3 length: 13 amino acids. Germline CDR1 and CDR2: KGHSH and LQKENI. Trimming left V 2 bases short and J 6 bases short, with 8 bases between. Here the CDR3 DNA reads TGTGCCAGCTCACCAGGACAGTCCAATGAGCAGTTCTTC. It codes for CASSPGQSNEQFF. Complete variable domain (other parts from reference TRBV18 and TRBJ2-1): NAGVMQNPRHLVRRRGQEARLRCSPMKGHSHVYWYRQLPEEGLKFMVYLQKENIIDESGMPKERFSAEFPKEGPSILRIQQVVRGDSAAYFCASSPGQSNEQFFGPGTRLTVL.

As regards this clone: The junction departs from germline at one end; a sequencing error may be responsible. The chain joins TRBV10-3 to TRBJ1-1; 10 bases map to TRBD1. Germline V gene lookup returns CDR1 ENHRY and CDR2 SYGVKD. The CDR3 length is 11 residues. DNA of the CDR3: TGCCGCACGGGACAGGGGACTGAAGCTTTCTTT. This gives the protein CRTGQGTEAFF.

This sequence joins TRBV6-1 and TRBJ2-1; the match to TRBD2 covers 11 bases. The J segment lost 6 bases and the V segment lost 2 bases, leaving 9 bases of the junction unmatched. There are 17 residues in the CDR3. Germline V gene data show CDR1 as MNHNS and CDR2 as SASEGT. The DNA for the CDR3 is TGTGCCAGCAGTGAAACAACTAGCGGGAGTAAGGTCAATGAGCAGTTCTTC. This codes for CASSETTSGSKVNEQFF.